The 9 T cell receptor beta chains given below trace back to one sample, sequenced in a study of T cells in Graves' hyperthyroidism and ophthalmopathy. Amplification of TCR beta CDR3 regions used RNA as the template. Initially, a first-round RT-PCR of the TCR CDR3 employed the HTBI primer set. TCRdb itself ran the multiplex PCR reads through MiXCR, one entry per CDR3 protein. The sample records 300,000 to 350,000 distinct CDR3 sequences, over 11% being singletons. Sequencing used blood. Receptors were obtained from a woman in her thirties with Graves' hyperthyroidism.

This clonotype was counted at least ten times. In nucleotides, the CDR3 is TGTGCCAGCAGTTACTCTAGCGGGAACTCCTACGAGCAGTACTTC. Its protein is CASSYSSGNSYEQYF. The rearrangement uses TRBV6-2 or TRBV6-3 and TRBJ2-7, with 8 bases fitting TRBD2. The length of the CDR3 is 15 residues. With V trimmed by 0 bases and J by 0 bases, 1 base remained unmatched. CDR1 and CDR2 from the germline V gene are MNHEY and SVGEGT.

The table lists this clonotype with many counts. V gene TRBV28 combines with J gene TRBJ2-7; maybe TRBD2 (5 bases). CDR1 and CDR2 (germline): MDHEN, SYDVKM. The CDR3 spans 13 residues. Between the trimmed V and J ends, which lost 3 bases and 9 bases, there was a span of 15 bases. CDR3 in DNA: TGTGCCAGCAGTTTCCGCACGGGGTTCCTGCAGTACTTC. It codes for CASSFRTGFLQYF.

J is TRBJ1-2 and V is TRBV15; the D is unclear. The CDR3 totals 16 residues. The germline V gene encodes CDR1 LNHNV and CDR2 YYDKDF (reference sequence). The V gene lost 4 bases and the J gene lost 2 bases, with 17 bases spanning the gap. DNA of the CDR3: TGTGCCACCAGCATCCGACCGCGGATTATAAACTATGGCTACACCTTC. Protein: CATSIRPRIINYGYTF.

This clonotype was observed many times. The rearrangement uses TRBV27 and TRBJ1-1; 7 nucleotides agree with TRBD1. V lost 3 bases and J lost 1; bases outside the gene matches: 2. Per germline, CDR1 MNHEY and CDR2 SMNVEV (reference sequence). The CDR3 sequence is 14 residues long. The CDR3 loop is CASSFDRANTEAFF. In nucleotides, the CDR3 is TGTGCCAGCAGTTTCGACAGGGCGAACACTGAAGCTTTCTTT.

In this sample, this clonotype turned up many times. This sequence joins TRBV30 and TRBJ1-2, with D possibly matching TRBD1 (5 bases). The germline V gene has CDR1 GTSNPN and CDR2 SVGIG (reference sequence). V was shortened by 4 bases and J by 4 bases, with 13 bases between the two germline ends. The CDR3 totals 13 residues. The CDR3: CAWMGGRGYGYTF. The CDR3 coding sequence is TGTGCCTGGATGGGGGGACGGGGCTATGGCTACACCTTC.

This clonotype has at least ten counts. This chain connects TRBV28 to TRBJ2-3; 12 nucleotides line up with TRBD2. The germline CDR1 and CDR2 sequences are MDHEN and SYDVKM. The CDR3 sequence is 19 residues long. The junction had 14 bases not matched to a gene; V was cut back by 6 bases and J by 1 base. The chain's CDR3 is CASRRRRLAGEFGTDTQYF. The CDR3 nucleotides are TGTGCCAGCAGAAGAAGGCGACTAGCGGGAGAATTTGGCACAGATACGCAGTATTTT.

V gene TRBV9 combines with J gene TRBJ1-5; D is unclear. Germline values: CDR1 SGDLS, CDR2 YYNGEE. Between the trimmed V and J ends, which lost 6 bases and 0 bases, there was a span of 10 bases. This CDR3 has 14 residues. This CDR3 is CASMGAHSNQPQHF. The CDR3 bases are TGTGCCAGCATGGGAGCCCATAGCAATCAGCCCCAGCATTTT.

This clonotype was observed at least ten times. The chain couples TRBV27 to TRBJ2-1, with 8 bases aligning to TRBD1. The CDR3 extends over 23 amino acids. Trimming cost V 3 bases and J 0 bases; bases outside gene matches: 25. Per germline, CDR1 MNHEY and CDR2 SMNVEV (reference sequence). The CDR3 is CASSFTTPDRGRGRGGSYNEQFF. The CDR3 DNA reads TGTGCCAGCAGTTTCACGACACCCGACAGGGGCCGAGGTAGGGGCGGCTCCTACAATGAGCAGTTCTTC.

The chain has TRBV28 and TRBJ2-5; 8 nucleotides line up with TRBD1. V lost 0 bases to trimming and J lost 4 bases; unmatched junction nucleotides: 19. Germline V lookup: CDR1 MDHEN, CDR2 SYDVKM. This CDR3 has 20 amino acids. CDR3 DNA sequence: TGTGCCAGCAGTTTATGGGCCTTTTACAGGGGGATCCATGGGGGAGAGACCCAGTACTTC. Amino acids: CASSLWAFYRGIHGGETQYF.